This T cell receptor (beta chain) is drawn from a study of shared clonotypes between healthy human individuals. Study-wide points: A handful of donors showed sharing of about 5.5% of naive CD4 clonotypes. Relative to clonotypes present in all four donors, those not shared had lower generation probabilities.

Note on this clone: Its specificity is unknown.

The authors ran the assay at deep level. TCRdb keeps only in-frame clones here, not all; method: immunoSEQ multiplex PCR. The sample yields some 2.4 million clones, approximately 94% seen once. Germline assignment: CDR1 SGHRS and CDR2 YFSETQ. The CDR3 spans 14 residues. V shed 4 bases, J shed 6 bases, and the junction held 4 bases outside the gene matches. V is TRBV5-1 and J is TRBJ2-4; 10 bases map to TRBD1. The sequence was collected from a man younger than 35 in good health. Some clones in this sample may be carry-over from other donors' samples. The sequenced sample was naive CD4+ T cells from PBMCs. The subset: CD45RA+ positively selected. The CDR3 is CASSGDRGGNIQYF. The CDR3 coding sequence is TGCGCCAGCAGCGGGGACAGGGGCGGAAACATTCAGTACTTC.